This T cell receptor beta chain was found in a study of OX40 agonist ivuxolimab in advanced cancers. Across the study: The diagnoses of dose-escalation patients were hepatocellular carcinoma, melanoma, renal cell or head and neck cancer.

Some clones are missing from TCRdb's copy, which holds only in-frame ones; the method was immunoSEQ multiplex PCR. Here the sample spans around 79,000 clones, approximately 85% being singletons. Blood sampling was done at baseline, cycle 4 day 1, and cycle 7 day 1. The CDR3 is made up of 15 amino acids. V and J are TRBV12-2 and TRBJ2-5; whether TRBD2, the table's D call, matches the DNA was not checked. TRBV12-2 is flagged as a pseudogene. The sample was CD4+ or CD8+ T cells sorted from blood, taken in a trial of the OX40 agonist ivuxolimab. This receptor was obtained from an adult with an advanced solid tumor such as melanoma, head and neck, liver or kidney cancer. The CDR3 spells CASRLLPGVPGEQYF. The CDR3 bases are TGTGCAAGTCGCTTACTGCCGGGGGTTCCGGGGGAGCAGTACTTC.